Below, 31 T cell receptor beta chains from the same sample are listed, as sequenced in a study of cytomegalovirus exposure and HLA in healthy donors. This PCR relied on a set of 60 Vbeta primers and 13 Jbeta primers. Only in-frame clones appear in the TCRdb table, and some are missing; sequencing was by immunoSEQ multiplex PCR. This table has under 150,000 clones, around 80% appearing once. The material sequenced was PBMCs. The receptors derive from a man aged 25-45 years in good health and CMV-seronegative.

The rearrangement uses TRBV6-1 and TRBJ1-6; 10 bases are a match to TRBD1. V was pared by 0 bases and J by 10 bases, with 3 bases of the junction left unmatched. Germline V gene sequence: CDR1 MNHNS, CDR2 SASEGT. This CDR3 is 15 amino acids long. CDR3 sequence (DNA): TGTGCCAGCAGTGAAGCGGGACAGGGGTCGTCACCCCTCCACTTT. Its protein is CASSEAGQGSSPLHF.

In DNA, the CDR3 is TGTGCCAGCAGTTACGGGGGGACCTACGAGCAGTACTTC. This encodes CASSYGGTYEQYF. The chain has TRBV6-5 and TRBJ2-7; D may be TRBD2 (6 bases). This CDR3 spans 13 amino acids. V was clipped by 2 bases and J by 2 bases, with 7 bases between them. Germline V gives CDR1 MNHEY, CDR2 SVGAGI.

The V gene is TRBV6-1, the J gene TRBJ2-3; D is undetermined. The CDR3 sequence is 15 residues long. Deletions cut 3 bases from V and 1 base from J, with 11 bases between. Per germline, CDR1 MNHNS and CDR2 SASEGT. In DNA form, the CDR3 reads TGTGCCAGCAGTGATCCAGCGTTGGGCACAGATACGCAGTATTTT. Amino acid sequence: CASSDPALGTDTQYF.

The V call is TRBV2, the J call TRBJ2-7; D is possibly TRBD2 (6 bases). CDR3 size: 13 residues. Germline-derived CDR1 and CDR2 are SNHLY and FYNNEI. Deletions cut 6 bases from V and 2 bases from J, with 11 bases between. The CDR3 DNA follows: TGTGCCAGCAGCTTACGGGAGCCCTACGAGCAGTACTTC. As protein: CASSLREPYEQYF. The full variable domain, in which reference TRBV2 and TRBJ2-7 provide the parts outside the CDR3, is EPEVTQTPSHQVTQMGQEVILRCVPISNHLYFYWYRQILGQKVEFLVSFYNNEISEKSEIFDDQFSVERPDGSNFTLKIRSTKLEDSAMYFCASSLREPYEQYFGPGTRLTVT.

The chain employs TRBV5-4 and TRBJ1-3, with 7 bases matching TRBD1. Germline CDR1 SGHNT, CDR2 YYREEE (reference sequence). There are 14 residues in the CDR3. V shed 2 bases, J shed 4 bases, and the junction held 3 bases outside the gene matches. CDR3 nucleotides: TGTGCCAGCAGCTTTAGGGGGCTAGGAAACACCATATATTTT. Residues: CASSFRGLGNTIYF.

CDR3 in amino acids: CASSIEEGGYQPQHF. The CDR3 DNA reads TGTGCCAGTAGTATAGAAGAGGGTGGGTATCAGCCCCAGCATTTT. The chain joins TRBV19 to TRBJ1-5; no firm D call. The V gene lost 0 bases and the J gene lost 5 bases, with 11 bases spanning the gap. Germline V gene sequence: CDR1 LNHDA, CDR2 SQIVND (reference sequence). The CDR3 totals 15 residues.

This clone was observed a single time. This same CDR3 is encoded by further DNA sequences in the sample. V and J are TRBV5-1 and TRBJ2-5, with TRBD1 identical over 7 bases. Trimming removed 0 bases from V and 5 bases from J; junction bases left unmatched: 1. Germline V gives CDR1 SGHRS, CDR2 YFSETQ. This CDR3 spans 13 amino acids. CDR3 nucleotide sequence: TGCGCCAGCAGCTTGGGCAGGGGGGAGACCCAGTACTTC. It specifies CASSLGRGETQYF.

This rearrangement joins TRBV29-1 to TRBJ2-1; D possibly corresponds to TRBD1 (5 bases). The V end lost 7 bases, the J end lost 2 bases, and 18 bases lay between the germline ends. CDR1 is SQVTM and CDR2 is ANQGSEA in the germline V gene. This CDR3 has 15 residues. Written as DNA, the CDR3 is TGCAGCGCCCCCGCTGGGGCTCGGGCCTACAATGAGCAGTTCTTC. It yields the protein CSAPAGARAYNEQFF.

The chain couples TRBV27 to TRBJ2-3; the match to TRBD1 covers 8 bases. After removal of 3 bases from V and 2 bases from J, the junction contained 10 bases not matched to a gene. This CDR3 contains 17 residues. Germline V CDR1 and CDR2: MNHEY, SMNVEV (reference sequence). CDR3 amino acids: CASSLPKTGALTDTQYF. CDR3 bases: TGTGCCAGCAGTTTGCCGAAGACAGGGGCCCTCACAGATACGCAGTATTTT.

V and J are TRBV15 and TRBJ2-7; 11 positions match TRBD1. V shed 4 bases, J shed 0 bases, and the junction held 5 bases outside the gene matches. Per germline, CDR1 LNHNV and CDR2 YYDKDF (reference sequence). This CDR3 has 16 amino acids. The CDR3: CATSTWTGGSSYEQYF. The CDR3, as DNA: TGTGCCACCAGCACGTGGACAGGGGGCAGCTCCTACGAGCAGTACTTC.

The CDR3: CASSPNGVALLNTEAFF. The DNA for the CDR3 is TGTGCCAGCAGTCCCAACGGGGTTGCGCTATTGAACACTGAAGCTTTCTTT. The chain combines TRBV2 with TRBJ1-1; D call uncertain. The germline CDR1 and CDR2 sequences are SNHLY and FYNNEI. Trimming removed 5 bases at V and 0 bases at J, with 19 bases between. This CDR3 has 17 amino acids.

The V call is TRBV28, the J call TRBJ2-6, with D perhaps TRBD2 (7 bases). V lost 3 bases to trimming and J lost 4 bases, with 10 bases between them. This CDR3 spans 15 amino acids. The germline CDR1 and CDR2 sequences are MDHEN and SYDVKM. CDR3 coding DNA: TGTGCCAGCAGTTTGGCGGGGGCCGGGGCCAACGTCCTGACTTTC. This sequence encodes CASSLAGAGANVLTF.

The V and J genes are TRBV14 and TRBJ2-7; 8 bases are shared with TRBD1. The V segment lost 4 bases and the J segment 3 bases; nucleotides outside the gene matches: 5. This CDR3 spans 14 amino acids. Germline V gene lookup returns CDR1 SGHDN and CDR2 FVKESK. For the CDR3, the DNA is TGTGCCAGCAGCCTCGGACAGGGCTTCTACGAGCAGTACTTC. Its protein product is CASSLGQGFYEQYF. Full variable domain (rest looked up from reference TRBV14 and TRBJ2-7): EAGVTQFPSHSVIEKGQTVTLRCDPISGHDNLYWYRRVMGKEIKFLLHFVKESKQDESGMPNNRFLAERTGGTYSTLKVQPAELEDSGVYFCASSLGQGFYEQYFGPGTRLTVT.

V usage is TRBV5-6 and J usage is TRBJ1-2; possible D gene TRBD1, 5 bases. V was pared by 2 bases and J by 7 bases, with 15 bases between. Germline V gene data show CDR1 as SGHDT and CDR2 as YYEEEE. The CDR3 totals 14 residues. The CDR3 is CASSFWEGLLGYTF. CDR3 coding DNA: TGTGCCAGCAGCTTTTGGGAGGGACTTCTTGGCTACACCTTC.

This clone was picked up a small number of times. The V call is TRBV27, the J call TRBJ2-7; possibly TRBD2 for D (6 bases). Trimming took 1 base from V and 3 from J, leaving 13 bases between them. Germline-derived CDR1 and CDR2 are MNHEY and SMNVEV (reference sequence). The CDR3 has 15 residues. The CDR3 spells CASSLYSGAGYEQYF. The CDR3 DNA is TGTGCCAGCAGTTTATACTCGGGAGCGGGCTACGAGCAGTACTTC.

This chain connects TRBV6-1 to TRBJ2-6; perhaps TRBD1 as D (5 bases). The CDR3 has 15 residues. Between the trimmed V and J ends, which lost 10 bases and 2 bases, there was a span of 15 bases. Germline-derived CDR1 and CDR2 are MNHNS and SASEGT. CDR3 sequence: CATTGQDTGANVLTF. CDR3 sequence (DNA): TGTGCCACCACAGGACAAGACACTGGGGCCAACGTCCTGACTTTC.

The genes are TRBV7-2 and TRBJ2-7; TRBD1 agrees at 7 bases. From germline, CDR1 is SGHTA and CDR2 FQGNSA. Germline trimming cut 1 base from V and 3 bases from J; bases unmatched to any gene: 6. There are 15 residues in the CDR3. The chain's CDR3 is CASSLGTGVLYEQYF. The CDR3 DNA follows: TGTGCCAGCAGCTTAGGGACAGGAGTACTCTACGAGCAGTACTTC.

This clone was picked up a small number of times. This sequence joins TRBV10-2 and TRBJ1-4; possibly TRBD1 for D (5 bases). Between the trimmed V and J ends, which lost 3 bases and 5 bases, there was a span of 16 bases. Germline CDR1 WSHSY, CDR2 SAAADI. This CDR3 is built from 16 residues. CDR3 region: CASSDPGGGLNEKLFF. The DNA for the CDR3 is TGCGCCAGCAGTGATCCGGGTGGGGGACTAAATGAAAAACTGTTTTTT.

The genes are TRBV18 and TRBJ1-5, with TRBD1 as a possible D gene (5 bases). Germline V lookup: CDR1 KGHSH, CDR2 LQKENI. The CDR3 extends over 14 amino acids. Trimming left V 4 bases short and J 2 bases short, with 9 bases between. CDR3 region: CASSRGEGNQPQHF. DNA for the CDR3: TGTGCCAGCTCACGGGGCGAGGGCAATCAGCCCCAGCATTTT.

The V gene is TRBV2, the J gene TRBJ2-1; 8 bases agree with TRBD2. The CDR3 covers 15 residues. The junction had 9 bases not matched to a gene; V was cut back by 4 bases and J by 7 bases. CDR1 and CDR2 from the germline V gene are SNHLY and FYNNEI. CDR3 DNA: TGTGCCAGCAGTGTCGGTCGACTAGCGAAAAATGAGCAGTTCTTC. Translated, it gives CASSVGRLAKNEQFF.

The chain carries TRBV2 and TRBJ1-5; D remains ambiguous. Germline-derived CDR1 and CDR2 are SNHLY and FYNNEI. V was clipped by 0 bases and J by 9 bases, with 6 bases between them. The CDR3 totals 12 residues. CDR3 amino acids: CASSEAGWPQHF. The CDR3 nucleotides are TGTGCCAGCAGTGAAGCCGGGTGGCCCCAGCATTTT.

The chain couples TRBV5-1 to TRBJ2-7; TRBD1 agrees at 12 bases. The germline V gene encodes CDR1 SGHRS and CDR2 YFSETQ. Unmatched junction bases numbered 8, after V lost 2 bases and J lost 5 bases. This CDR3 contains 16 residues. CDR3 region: CASSFPGQGASDEQYF. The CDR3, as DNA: TGCGCCAGCAGCTTCCCGGGACAGGGGGCTTCAGACGAGCAGTACTTC.

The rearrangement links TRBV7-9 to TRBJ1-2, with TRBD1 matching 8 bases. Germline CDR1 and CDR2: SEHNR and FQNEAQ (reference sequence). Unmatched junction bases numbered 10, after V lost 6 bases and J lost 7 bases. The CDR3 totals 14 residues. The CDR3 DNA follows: TGTGCCAGCAGACCCGGGACAGGCATGGCTGGCTACACCTTC. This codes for CASRPGTGMAGYTF. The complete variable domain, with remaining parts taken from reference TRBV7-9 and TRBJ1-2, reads DTGVSQNPRHKITKRGQNVTFRCDPISEHNRLYWYRQTLGQGPEFLTYFQNEAQLEKSRLLSDRFSAERPKGSFSTLEIQRTEQGDSAMYLCASRPGTGMAGYTFGSGTRLTVV.

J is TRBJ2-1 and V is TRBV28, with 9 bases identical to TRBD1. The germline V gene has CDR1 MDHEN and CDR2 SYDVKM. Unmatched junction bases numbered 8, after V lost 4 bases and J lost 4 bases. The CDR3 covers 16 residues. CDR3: CASSSGGDREYNEQFF. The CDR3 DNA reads TGTGCCAGCAGTTCCGGTGGGGACAGGGAATACAATGAGCAGTTCTTC.

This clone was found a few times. The CDR3 nucleotides read TGTGCCAGCAGATTTGGAGGAGTCCCAAGCTCCTACGAGCAGTACTTC. As protein: CASRFGGVPSSYEQYF. This sequence joins TRBV27 and TRBJ2-7, with a possible D match to TRBD2 (5 bases). The germline gives CDR1 MNHEY, CDR2 SMNVEV (reference sequence). Trimming left V 6 bases short and J 0 bases short, with 18 bases between. The CDR3 totals 16 residues.

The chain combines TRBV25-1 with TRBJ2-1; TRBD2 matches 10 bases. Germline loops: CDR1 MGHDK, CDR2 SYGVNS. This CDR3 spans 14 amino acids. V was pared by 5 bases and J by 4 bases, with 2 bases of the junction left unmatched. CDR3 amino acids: CASSLSGRYNEQFF. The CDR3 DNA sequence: TGTGCCAGCAGTCTTAGCGGGAGGTACAATGAGCAGTTCTTC.

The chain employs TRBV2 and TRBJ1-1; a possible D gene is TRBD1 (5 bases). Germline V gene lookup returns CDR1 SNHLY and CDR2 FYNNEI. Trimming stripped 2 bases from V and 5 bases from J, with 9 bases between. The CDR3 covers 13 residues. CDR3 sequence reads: CASSELGGTEAFF. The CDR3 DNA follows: TGTGCCAGCAGTGAACTGGGGGGGACTGAAGCTTTCTTT.

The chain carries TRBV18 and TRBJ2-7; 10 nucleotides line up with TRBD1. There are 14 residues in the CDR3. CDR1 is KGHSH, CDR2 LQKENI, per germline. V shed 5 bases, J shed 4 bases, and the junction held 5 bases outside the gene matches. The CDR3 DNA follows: TGTGCCAGCTCATCGACAGGGGGCGGGTACGAGCAGTACTTC. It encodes CASSSTGGGYEQYF. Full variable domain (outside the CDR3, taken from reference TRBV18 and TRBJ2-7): NAGVMQNPRHLVRRRGQEARLRCSPMKGHSHVYWYRQLPEEGLKFMVYLQKENIIDESGMPKERFSAEFPKEGPSILRIQQVVRGDSAAYFCASSSTGGGYEQYFGPGTRLTVT.

This chain's CDR3 is CASSLGRGYTGELFF. CDR3 nucleotides: TGTGCCAGCAGCTTAGGGCGGGGCTACACCGGGGAGCTGTTTTTT. The chain joins TRBV7-8 to TRBJ2-2; D is perhaps TRBD2 (6 bases). V was pared by 1 base and J by 3 bases, with 9 bases between. Germline values: CDR1 SGHVS, CDR2 FQNEAQ. This CDR3 is 15 amino acids long. Using reference TRBV7-8 and TRBJ2-2 for the parts outside the CDR3, the full variable domain is GAGVSQSPRYKVAKRGQDVALRCDPISGHVSLFWYQQALGQGPEFLTYFQNEAQLDKSGLPSDRFFAERPEGSVSTLKIQRTQQEDSAVYLCASSLGRGYTGELFFGEGSRLTVL.

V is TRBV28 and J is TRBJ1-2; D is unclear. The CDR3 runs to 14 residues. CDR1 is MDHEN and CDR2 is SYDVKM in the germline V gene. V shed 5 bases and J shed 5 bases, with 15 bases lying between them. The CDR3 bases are TGTGCCAGCAGTGAGGTCGGCCTGGCATATGGCTACACCTTC. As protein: CASSEVGLAYGYTF.

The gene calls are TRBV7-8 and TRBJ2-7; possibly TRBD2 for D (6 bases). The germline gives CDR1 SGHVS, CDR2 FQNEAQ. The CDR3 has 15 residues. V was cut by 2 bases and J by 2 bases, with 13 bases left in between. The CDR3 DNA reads TGTGCCAGCAGCTTACTCGGGACGGGAGCCTACGAGCAGTACTTC. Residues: CASSLLGTGAYEQYF. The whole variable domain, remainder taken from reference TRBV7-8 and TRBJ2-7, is GAGVSQSPRYKVAKRGQDVALRCDPISGHVSLFWYQQALGQGPEFLTYFQNEAQLDKSGLPSDRFFAERPEGSVSTLKIQRTQQEDSAVYLCASSLLGTGAYEQYFGPGTRLTVT.